One sample yielded the 26 T cell receptor beta chains listed below, sequenced in a study of blood T cell repertoires in COVID-19. Clones were read by immunoSEQ multiplex PCR, and TCRdb kept only the in-frame ones, dropping some. The table includes roughly 150,000 clones, 87% detected once. Specimen: peripheral blood. All receptors come from a human donor in a cohort sampled during active COVID-19.

The V call is TRBV7-8, the J call TRBJ2-7, with D uncertain. With 5 bases removed from V and 1 base from J, the gap between germline ends came to 9 bases. Germline CDR1 and CDR2: SGHVS and FQNEAQ. CDR3 size: 13 residues. The DNA of the CDR3 is TGTGCCAGCAGCCCCCGGAGTTCCTACGAGCAGTACTTC. Protein sequence: CASSPRSSYEQYF.

This chain uses TRBV18 with TRBJ2-7; 12 bases line up with TRBD2. V shed 6 bases, J shed 5 bases, and the junction held 14 bases outside the gene matches. This CDR3 spans 17 amino acids. Germline V gene lookup returns CDR1 KGHSH and CDR2 LQKENI. The CDR3 reads CASSPLAGGPLSNEQYF. CDR3 bases: TGTGCCAGCTCCCCGCTAGCGGGAGGGCCATTGTCAAACGAGCAGTACTTC.

The gene calls are TRBV2 and TRBJ2-3; the match to TRBD2 covers 7 bases. Trimming took 1 base from V and 2 from J; bases not matched to a gene: 6. CDR3 length equals 16 residues. Per germline, CDR1 SNHLY and CDR2 FYNNEI. The CDR3 sequence is CASSEGGSRSTDTQYF. CDR3 coding DNA: TGTGCCAGCAGTGAAGGCGGGAGCCGATCCACAGATACGCAGTATTTT.

This clone has just a few counts. The chain links TRBV7-9 to TRBJ1-1; D is perhaps TRBD1 (5 bases). The CDR3 contains 17 residues. The germline V gene has CDR1 SEHNR and CDR2 FQNEAQ (reference sequence). Trimming took 2 bases from V and 0 from J, leaving 16 bases between them. The chain's CDR3 is CASSLSTGPIMNTEAFF. The CDR3 bases are TGTGCCAGCAGCTTAAGCACAGGTCCCATCATGAACACTGAAGCTTTCTTT.

This chain links TRBV6-5 with TRBJ1-2; 8 bases fit TRBD1. V lost 5 bases and J lost 0; bases outside the gene matches: 5. CDR3 length: 15 amino acids. Germline V CDR1 and CDR2: MNHEY, SVGAGI. CDR3 sequence (DNA): TGTGCCAGCAGTCATTACAGGGGGACTAACTATGGCTACACCTTC. Protein: CASSHYRGTNYGYTF.

The rearrangement links TRBV2 to TRBJ2-7; D not certain. The CDR3 is made up of 14 amino acids. Germline V gives CDR1 SNHLY, CDR2 FYNNEI. V was cut by 3 bases and J by 0 bases, with 9 bases left in between. The CDR3 DNA sequence: TGTGCCAGCAGTGACAGGCTCAGCTCCTACGAGCAGTACTTC. Its translation is CASSDRLSSYEQYF.

The rearrangement uses TRBV11-3 and TRBJ2-1; 7 bases fit TRBD2. After removal of 2 bases from V and 12 bases from J, the junction contained 10 bases not matched to a gene. The CDR3 covers 14 residues. CDR1 is SGHNT and CDR2 is YENEEA in the germline V gene. CDR3 in amino acids: CASSLPQREGRQFF. DNA of the CDR3: TGTGCCAGCAGCTTACCACAGCGGGAAGGGAGGCAGTTCTTC.

The rearrangement links TRBV7-8 to TRBJ1-6, with D perhaps TRBD1 (6 bases). V lost 1 base to trimming and J lost 8 bases, with 12 bases between them. The CDR3 runs 15 residues. The germline CDR1 and CDR2 sequences are SGHVS and FQNEAQ. The CDR3 nucleotides read TGTGCCAGCAGCTTAGTAGGGGGAGGGGATTCACCCCTCCACTTT. Protein sequence: CASSLVGGGDSPLHF. Together with reference TRBV7-8 and TRBJ1-6, the CDR3 gives the full variable domain: GAGVSQSPRYKVAKRGQDVALRCDPISGHVSLFWYQQALGQGPEFLTYFQNEAQLDKSGLPSDRFFAERPEGSVSTLKIQRTQQEDSAVYLCASSLVGGGDSPLHFGNGTRLTVT.

The genes are TRBV6-6 and TRBJ1-1; TRBD1 aligns across 8 bases. Germline lookup yields CDR1 MNHNY and CDR2 SVGAGI (reference sequence). The CDR3 length is 15 residues. V was pared by 4 bases and J by 5 bases, with 9 bases of the junction left unmatched. CDR3 bases: TGTGCCAGCAGTTTTGGGGCAGGGGGCGGGACTGAAGCTTTCTTT. It codes for CASSFGAGGGTEAFF.

The genes are TRBV10-3 and TRBJ1-6; TRBD1 is a possible D gene (5 bases). CDR1 is ENHRY, CDR2 SYGVKD, per germline. The CDR3 totals 14 residues. Trimming took off 7 bases at V and 4 bases at J, with 11 bases between the two ends. The CDR3 bases are TGTGCCATCACCTCGGGGGGATATAATTCACCCCTCCACTTT. Its translation: CAITSGGYNSPLHF.

CDR3 protein: CASRAPGLLSSGANVLTF. The CDR3, as DNA: TGCGCCAGCAGAGCCCCGGGACTGCTAAGCTCTGGGGCCAACGTCCTGACTTTC. This chain connects TRBV4-1 to TRBJ2-6, with D tentatively TRBD2 (6 bases). Trimming cost V 6 bases and J 0 bases, with 18 bases left between them. Germline V gene sequence: CDR1 MGHRA, CDR2 YSYEKL. This CDR3 comprises 18 residues.

The chain employs TRBV5-1 and TRBJ2-5; 10 bases agree with TRBD2. Germline V lookup: CDR1 SGHRS, CDR2 YFSETQ. V dropped 4 bases and J dropped 0; count of bases not matched to a gene: 3. The CDR3 spans 15 residues. The CDR3 region is CASSPGLADQETQYF. The CDR3 DNA sequence: TGCGCCAGCAGCCCAGGACTAGCGGACCAAGAGACCCAGTACTTC.

The V and J genes are TRBV6-1 and TRBJ1-2, with D tentatively TRBD1 (6 bases). V was shortened by 1 base and J by 4 bases, with 16 bases between the two germline ends. The CDR3 is 16 amino acids. CDR1 and CDR2 (germline): MNHNS, SASEGT. CDR3 DNA: TGTGCCAGCAGTGAAGGCGGGGGCGGATTCCCCTATGGCTACACCTTC. Translation: CASSEGGGGFPYGYTF.

The chain uses TRBV7-2 and TRBJ2-3, with D possibly being TRBD2 (7 bases). This CDR3 comprises 15 residues. Germline V gene lookup returns CDR1 SGHTA and CDR2 FQGNSA. Trimming took off 5 bases at V and 1 base at J, with 13 bases between the two ends. The CDR3 DNA sequence: TGTGCCAGCAGCCCCGGGGGGCCCCGCACAGATACGCAGTATTTT. It codes for CASSPGGPRTDTQYF.

The rearrangement links TRBV13 to TRBJ1-3, with a possible D match to TRBD1 (6 bases). Germline CDR1 reads PRHDT; CDR2 reads FYEKMQ (reference sequence). This CDR3 region has 15 residues. The V gene lost 0 bases and the J gene lost 4 bases, with 10 bases spanning the gap. The CDR3 DNA follows: TGTGCCAGCAGCTTAGGACAGGGATACGGAAACACCATATATTTT. Translation: CASSLGQGYGNTIYF. The variable domain in full, with the rest retrieved from reference TRBV13 and TRBJ1-3, is AAGVIQSPRHLIKEKRETATLKCYPIPRHDTVYWYQQGPGQDPQFLISFYEKMQSDKGSIPDRFSAQQFSDYHSELNMSSLELGDSALYFCASSLGQGYGNTIYFGEGSWLTVV.

This chain joins TRBV11-1 and TRBJ1-2; a weak D match, TRBD1 (5 bases). Trimming shortened V by 4 bases and J by 5 bases, and 14 bases separated the two germline ends. The CDR3 consists of 14 residues. The germline V gene encodes CDR1 SGHAT and CDR2 FQDESV (reference sequence). CDR3 sequence: CASSSPPTAYGYTF. CDR3 coding DNA: TGTGCCAGCAGCTCCCCCCCGACAGCATATGGCTACACCTTC.

This chain links TRBV21-1 with TRBJ1-1; the tabulated D call, TRBD1, remains unverified against the DNA. TRBV21-1 is termed a pseudogene. The CDR3 totals 15 residues. This CDR3 is CASSNPTGANTEAFF. The CDR3 region has the DNA TGTGCCAGCAGCAACCCGACAGGGGCGAACACTGAAGCTTTCTTT.

The J gene is TRBJ1-3, the V gene TRBV30; tentative D call: TRBD1 (5 bases). Germline assignment: CDR1 GTSNPN and CDR2 SVGIG (reference sequence). The CDR3 contains 13 residues. V lost 5 bases and J lost 4, with 12 bases in between. The CDR3 here is CAWEKGPGNTIYF. The CDR3 DNA sequence: TGTGCCTGGGAGAAGGGGCCCGGAAACACCATATATTTT.

The chain combines TRBV2 with TRBJ1-5, with D tentatively TRBD1 (5 bases). Between the trimmed V and J ends, which lost 7 bases and 6 bases, there was a span of 16 bases. This CDR3 comprises 14 residues. The germline V gene has CDR1 SNHLY and CDR2 FYNNEI. Here the CDR3 DNA reads TGTGCCAGCACCCGGGAGCAGGGCGGTCAGCCCCAGCATTTT. This codes for CASTREQGGQPQHF.

The chain joins TRBV10-1 to TRBJ2-7, with D maybe TRBD1 (6 bases). The germline V gene encodes CDR1 WNHNN and CDR2 SYGVQD (reference sequence). V shed 6 bases and J shed 0 bases, with 12 bases lying between them. This CDR3 comprises 14 residues. The CDR3 reads CASRPGTPSYEQYF. CDR3 in DNA: TGCGCCAGCAGGCCCGGGACACCCTCCTACGAGCAGTACTTC.

This clone showed up just once. This rearrangement joins TRBV20-1 to TRBJ2-7; D gene uncertain. Per germline, CDR1 DFQATT and CDR2 SNEGSKA (reference sequence). This CDR3 contains 11 residues. The V end was cut by 3 bases, the J end by 5 bases, with 8 bases between. CDR3 sequence reads: CSASLIHEQYF. CDR3 DNA: TGCAGTGCTAGTTTAATCCACGAGCAGTACTTC.

The chain links TRBV4-1 to TRBJ2-7; TRBD2 might be the D (7 bases). The germline V gene encodes CDR1 MGHRA and CDR2 YSYEKL. The CDR3 contains 16 residues. Trimming stripped 0 bases from V and 3 bases from J, with 15 bases between. CDR3 nucleotide sequence: TGCGCCAGCAGCCAAGAACGGGGGCTAGCGGTCTACGAGCAGTACTTC. It specifies CASSQERGLAVYEQYF.

This sequence joins TRBV9 and TRBJ2-2; D might be TRBD1 (6 bases). Trimming stripped 0 bases from V and 1 base from J, with 25 bases between. There are 21 residues in the CDR3. The germline V gene encodes CDR1 SGDLS and CDR2 YYNGEE. The DNA of the CDR3 is TGTGCCAGCAGCGTAGGGCTTCATTCGACTTTGAAGACAGGGAACACCGGGGAGCTGTTTTTT. This encodes CASSVGLHSTLKTGNTGELFF. Combining the CDR3 with reference TRBV9 and TRBJ2-2 gives the whole variable domain DSGVTQTPKHLITATGQRVTLRCSPRSGDLSVYWYQQSLDQGLQFLIQYYNGEERAKGNILERFSAQQFPDLHSELNLSSLELGDSALYFCASSVGLHSTLKTGNTGELFFGEGSRLTVL.

This chain connects TRBV27 to TRBJ1-1, with TRBD1 matching 9 bases. Germline values: CDR1 MNHEY, CDR2 SMNVEV (reference sequence). The CDR3 extends over 13 amino acids. With V trimmed by 6 bases and J by 7 bases, 6 bases remained unmatched. The CDR3 spells CASSRGQGSEAFF. CDR3 nucleotides: TGTGCCAGCAGCAGGGGACAGGGAAGTGAAGCTTTCTTT.

This chain joins TRBV18 and TRBJ2-3; TRBD2 aligns across 9 bases. The V and J ends lost 4 bases and 5 bases, in that order; junction bases with no gene match: 7. Germline V gene lookup returns CDR1 KGHSH and CDR2 LQKENI. CDR3 length: 15 residues. The CDR3 loop is CASSLAGARVDTQYF. CDR3 sequence (DNA): TGTGCCAGCTCACTAGCGGGAGCGCGGGTAGATACGCAGTATTTT.

This chain joins TRBV7-8 and TRBJ1-1; TRBD1 matches 7 bases. This CDR3 region has 15 residues. The trim removed 5 bases at V and 1 base at J, leaving 7 bases unmatched. Germline CDR1 and CDR2: SGHVS and FQNEAQ. The CDR3 reads CASSRWDSGNTEAFF. The DNA for the CDR3 is TGTGCCAGCAGCCGGTGGGACAGCGGGAACACTGAAGCTTTCTTT.